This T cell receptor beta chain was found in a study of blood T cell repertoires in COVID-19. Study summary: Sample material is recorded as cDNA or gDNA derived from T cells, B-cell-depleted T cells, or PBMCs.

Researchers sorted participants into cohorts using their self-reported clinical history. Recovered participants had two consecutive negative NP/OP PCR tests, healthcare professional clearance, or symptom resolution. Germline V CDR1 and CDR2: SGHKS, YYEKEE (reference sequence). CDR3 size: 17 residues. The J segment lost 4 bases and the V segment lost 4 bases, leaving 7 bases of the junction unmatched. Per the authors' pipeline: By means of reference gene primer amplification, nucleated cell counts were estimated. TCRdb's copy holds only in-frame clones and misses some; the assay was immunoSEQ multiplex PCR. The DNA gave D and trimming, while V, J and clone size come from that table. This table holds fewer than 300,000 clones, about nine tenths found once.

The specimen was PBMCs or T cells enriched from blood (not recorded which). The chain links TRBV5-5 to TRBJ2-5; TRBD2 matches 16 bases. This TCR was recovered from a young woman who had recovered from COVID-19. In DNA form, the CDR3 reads TGTGCCAGCAGCCGGGAGGGACTAGCGGGAGGGGGAGAGACCCAGTACTTC. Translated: CASSREGLAGGGETQYF. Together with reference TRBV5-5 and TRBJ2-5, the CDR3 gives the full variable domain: DAGVTQSPTHLIKTRGQQVTLRCSPISGHKSVSWYQQVLGQGPQFIFQYYEKEERGRGNFPDRFSARQFPNYSSELNVNALLLGDSALYLCASSREGLAGGGETQYFGPGTRLLVL.